This T cell receptor beta chain was identified during a study of cytomegalovirus exposure and HLA in healthy donors. Findings and caveats of the study: Rare TCR sequences predominated, though certain public TCRs were found in many donors. The classifier reportedly diagnosed cytomegalovirus status with high sensitivity and specificity.

Assay: immunoSEQ multiplex PCR; the TCRdb copy retains only in-frame clones and omits some. The sample lists approximately 300,000 clones, roughly 89% occurring once. In regard to this clone: Its specificity is not known.

V gave up 1 base and J gave up 6 bases, with 8 bases separating them. Looked up from germline, CDR1 is SGDLS and CDR2 is YYNGEE. This CDR3 is built from 13 residues. This clonotype was obtained from a woman aged 18-35 years in good health and CMV-seronegative. The specimen sequenced was PBMCs. V is TRBV9 and J is TRBJ2-1; D perhaps matches TRBD2 (6 bases). The DNA of the CDR3 is TGTGCCAGCAGCGTATCTAGCGCCAATGAGCAGTTCTTC. This encodes CASSVSSANEQFF.